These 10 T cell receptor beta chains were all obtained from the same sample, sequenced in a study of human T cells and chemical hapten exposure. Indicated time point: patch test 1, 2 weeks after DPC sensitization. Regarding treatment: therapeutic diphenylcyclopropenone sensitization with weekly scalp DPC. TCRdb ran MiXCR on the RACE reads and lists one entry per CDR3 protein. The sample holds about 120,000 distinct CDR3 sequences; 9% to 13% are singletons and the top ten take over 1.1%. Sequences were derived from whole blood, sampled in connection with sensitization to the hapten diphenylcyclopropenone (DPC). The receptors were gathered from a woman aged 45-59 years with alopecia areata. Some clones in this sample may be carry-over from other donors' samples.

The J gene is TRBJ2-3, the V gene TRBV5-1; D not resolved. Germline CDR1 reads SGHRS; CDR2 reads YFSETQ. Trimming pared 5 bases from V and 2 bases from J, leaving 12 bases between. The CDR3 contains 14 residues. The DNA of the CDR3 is TGCGCCAGCAGAAGTAACAGACTCACAGATACGCAGTATTTT. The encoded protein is CASRSNRLTDTQYF.

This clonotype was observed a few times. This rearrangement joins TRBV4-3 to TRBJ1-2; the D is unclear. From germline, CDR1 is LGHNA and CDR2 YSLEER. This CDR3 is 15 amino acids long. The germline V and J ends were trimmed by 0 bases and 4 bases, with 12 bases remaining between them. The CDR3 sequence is CASSQDVLSGYGYTF. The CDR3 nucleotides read TGCGCCAGCAGCCAAGATGTCCTTTCCGGCTATGGCTACACCTTC.

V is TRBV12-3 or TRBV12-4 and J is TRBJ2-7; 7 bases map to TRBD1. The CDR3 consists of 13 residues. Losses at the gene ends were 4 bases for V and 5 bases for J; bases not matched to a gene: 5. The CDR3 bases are TGTGCCAGCAGTTCCCGGACAGGTAACGAGCAGTACTTC. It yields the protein CASSSRTGNEQYF.

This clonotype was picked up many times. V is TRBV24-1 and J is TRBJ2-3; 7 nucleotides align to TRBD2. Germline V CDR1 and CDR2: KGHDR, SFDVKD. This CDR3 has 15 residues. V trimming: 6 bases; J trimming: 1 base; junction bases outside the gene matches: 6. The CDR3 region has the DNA TGTGCCACCAGTTTTGGTCTAGCGGGCACAGATACGCAGTATTTT. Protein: CATSFGLAGTDTQYF.

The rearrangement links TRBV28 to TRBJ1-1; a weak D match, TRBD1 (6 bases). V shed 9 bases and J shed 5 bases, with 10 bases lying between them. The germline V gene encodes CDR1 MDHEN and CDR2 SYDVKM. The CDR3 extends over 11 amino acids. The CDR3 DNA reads TGTGCCAGTACAGGGAGGACTGAAGCTTTCTTT. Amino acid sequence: CASTGRTEAFF.

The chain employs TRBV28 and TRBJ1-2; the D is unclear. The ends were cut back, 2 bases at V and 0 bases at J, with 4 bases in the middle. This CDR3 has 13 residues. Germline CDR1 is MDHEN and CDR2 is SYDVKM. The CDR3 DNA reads TGTGCCAGCAGTTTACAAGCTAACTATGGCTACACCTTC. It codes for CASSLQANYGYTF.

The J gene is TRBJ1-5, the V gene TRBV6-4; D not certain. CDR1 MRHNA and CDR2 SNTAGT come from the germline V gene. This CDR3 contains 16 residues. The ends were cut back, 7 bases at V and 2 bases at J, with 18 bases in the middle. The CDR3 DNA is TGTGCCAGCACGAGACCGGTAGATTCGGGCAATCAGCCCCAGCATTTT. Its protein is CASTRPVDSGNQPQHF.

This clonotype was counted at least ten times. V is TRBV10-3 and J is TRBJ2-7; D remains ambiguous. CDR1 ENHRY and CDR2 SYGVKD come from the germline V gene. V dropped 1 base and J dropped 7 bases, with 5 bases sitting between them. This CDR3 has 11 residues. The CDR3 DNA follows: TGTGCCATCAGTGAGTATGTAGAGCAGTACTTC. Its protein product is CAISEYVEQYF.

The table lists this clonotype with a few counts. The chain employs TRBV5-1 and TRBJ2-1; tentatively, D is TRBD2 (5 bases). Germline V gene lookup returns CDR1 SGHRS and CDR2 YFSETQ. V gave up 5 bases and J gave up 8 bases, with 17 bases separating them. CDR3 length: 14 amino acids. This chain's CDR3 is CASSHFRGSDEQFF. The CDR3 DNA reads TGCGCCAGCAGTCACTTTAGAGGGTCGGATGAGCAGTTCTTC.

The DNA for the CDR3 is TGCGCCAGCAGCTCGGGGGGCGCCCCCAATGAGCAGTTCTTC. It yields the protein CASSSGGAPNEQFF. J is TRBJ2-1 and V is TRBV5-1, with D perhaps TRBD2 (7 bases). The CDR3 is 14 residues long. Between the trimmed V and J ends, which lost 3 bases and 6 bases, there was a span of 13 bases. Germline assignment: CDR1 SGHRS and CDR2 YFSETQ.